The 16 T cell receptor beta chains in this list originate from one sample, sequenced in a study of blood T cell repertoires in COVID-19. Libraries were prepared by immunoSEQ multiplex PCR; TCRdb keeps only in-frame clonotypes and omits some of them. This table holds about 300,000 clones, 89% found once. The sequencing sample was made of peripheral blood. The receptor set was obtained from a woman between 25 and 40 years old with COVID-19, enrolled during active disease.

The CDR3 is CASSSLGQGVFLGTEAFF. In DNA form, the CDR3 reads TGTGCCAGCAGTTCCCTTGGACAGGGGGTTTTTTTAGGTACTGAAGCTTTCTTT. The genes are TRBV28 and TRBJ1-1; 10 nucleotides line up with TRBD1. Unmatched junction bases numbered 16, after V lost 4 bases and J lost 5 bases. CDR1 and CDR2 (germline): MDHEN, SYDVKM. The CDR3 loop spans 18 amino acids.

The V and J genes are TRBV27 and TRBJ2-7; TRBD2 might be the D (5 bases). Trimming removed 6 bases at V and 0 bases at J, with 21 bases between. The CDR3 contains 17 residues. The germline V gene has CDR1 MNHEY and CDR2 SMNVEV (reference sequence). The CDR3: CASRGWEATRGSYEQYF. The CDR3 DNA reads as TGTGCCAGCAGGGGGTGGGAAGCAACTCGGGGCTCCTACGAGCAGTACTTC.

This CDR3 reads CASSPGLGSQAGLGRRVEQFF. In nucleotides, the CDR3 is TGTGCCAGCAGCCCAGGGCTTGGCTCCCAAGCGGGACTAGGTCGTAGGGTTGAGCAGTTCTTC. This chain connects TRBV3-1 (or the pseudogene TRBV3-2) to TRBJ2-1; 8 bases are shared with TRBD2. CDR1 LGHDT and CDR2 YNNKEL come from the germline V gene (reference sequence). The CDR3 is made up of 21 amino acids. V lost 4 bases and J lost 9; bases outside the gene matches: 29.

The rearrangement links TRBV5-1 to TRBJ2-2; tentatively, D is TRBD1 (5 bases). V was trimmed by 0 bases and J by 0 bases, leaving 9 bases between them. The length of the CDR3 is 16 residues. Germline V gene lookup returns CDR1 SGHRS and CDR2 YFSETQ. CDR3 residues: CASSLELQANTGELFF. Here the CDR3 DNA reads TGCGCCAGCAGCTTGGAACTACAGGCGAACACCGGGGAGCTGTTTTTT. Full variable domain (outside the CDR3, taken from reference TRBV5-1 and TRBJ2-2): KAGVTQTPRYLIKTRGQQVTLSCSPISGHRSVSWYQQTPGQGLQFLFEYFSETQRNKGNFPGRFSGRQFSNSRSEMNVSTLELGDSALYLCASSLELQANTGELFFGEGSRLTVL.

V is TRBV28 and J is TRBJ1-2; 7 bases fit TRBD1. With 8 bases clipped from V and 1 base from J, the junction kept 4 bases outside the gene matches. Germline assignment: CDR1 MDHEN and CDR2 SYDVKM. This CDR3 is 13 amino acids long. CDR3 loop: CASGGQVNYGYTF. The CDR3 DNA sequence: TGTGCCAGCGGCGGACAGGTTAACTATGGCTACACCTTC.

The genes are TRBV5-6 and TRBJ1-2; D uncertain. This CDR3 has 14 residues. Trimming pared 2 bases from V and 5 bases from J, leaving 13 bases between. CDR1 and CDR2 from the germline V gene are SGHDT and YYEEEE. The DNA for the CDR3 is TGTGCCAGCAGCTTAGCGGGCTACGCTTATGGCTACACCTTC. Translating it yields CASSLAGYAYGYTF.

The chain employs TRBV28 and TRBJ1-6, with D tentatively TRBD1 (5 bases). The germline V gene encodes CDR1 MDHEN and CDR2 SYDVKM. V lost 10 bases, J lost 9 bases, and 19 bases lay in between. This CDR3 is 14 amino acids long. In DNA form, the CDR3 reads TGTGCCACCCTGGGGCCGCCCGTCGGTTCACCCCTCCACTTT. It specifies CATLGPPVGSPLHF.

V is TRBV2 and J is TRBJ2-2; D gene uncertain. The V gene's germline CDR1 is SNHLY and CDR2 FYNNEI. This CDR3 is built from 12 residues. V was clipped by 6 bases and J by 7 bases, with 9 bases between them. In DNA form, the CDR3 reads TGTGCCAGCAGGTTCTTCGGCGGGGAGCTGTTTTTT. Its protein product is CASRFFGGELFF.

The gene calls are TRBV5-5 and TRBJ1-6; the D is unclear. Trimming cost V 2 bases and J 0 bases, with 9 bases left between them. Germline CDR1 and CDR2: SGHKS and YYEKEE (reference sequence). The CDR3 covers 16 residues. The CDR3 here is CASSFSGSSYNSPLHF. The CDR3 coding sequence is TGTGCCAGCAGCTTCTCGGGGAGCTCCTATAATTCACCCCTCCACTTT.

The chain uses TRBV7-9 and TRBJ2-1; TRBD1 matches 11 bases. The V and J ends lost 0 bases and 4 bases, in that order; junction bases with no gene match: 8. The CDR3 consists of 18 residues. The V gene's germline CDR1 is SEHNR and CDR2 FQNEAQ (reference sequence). The CDR3 protein is CASSLALLRDRGYNEQFF. CDR3 bases: TGTGCCAGCAGCTTAGCGTTACTCCGGGACAGGGGGTACAATGAGCAGTTCTTC.

In its sample, this clone was seen once. The rearrangement joins TRBV19 to TRBJ1-1; TRBD1 is a possible D gene (5 bases). Looked up from germline, CDR1 is LNHDA and CDR2 is SQIVND (reference sequence). CDR3 size: 13 residues. Trimming removed 3 bases at V and 5 bases at J, with 10 bases between. The CDR3 spells CASSISGRTEAFF. CDR3 DNA sequence: TGTGCCAGTAGTATTTCAGGGAGGACTGAAGCTTTCTTT.

The chain combines TRBV7-8 with TRBJ1-1; weak D call: TRBD1 (5 bases). In germline, CDR1 is SGHVS, CDR2 FQNEAQ. Trimming took off 4 bases at V and 3 bases at J, with 15 bases between the two ends. The CDR3 sequence is 15 residues long. The CDR3 spells CASSSKLDRYTEAFF. The CDR3 DNA reads TGTGCCAGCAGCTCCAAACTCGACAGATACACTGAAGCTTTCTTT.

The genes are TRBV29-1 and TRBJ1-1, with unresolved D. Between the trimmed V and J ends, which lost 4 bases and 0 bases, there was a span of 3 bases. From germline, CDR1 is SQVTM and CDR2 ANQGSEA. This CDR3 has 11 amino acids. This chain's CDR3 is CSVVMNTEAFF. CDR3 DNA sequence: TGCAGCGTTGTTATGAACACTGAAGCTTTCTTT. Complete variable domain (other parts from reference TRBV29-1 and TRBJ1-1): SAVISQKPSRDICQRGTSLTIQCQVDSQVTMMFWYRQQPGQSLTLIATANQGSEATYESGFVIDKFPISRPNLTFSTLTVSNMSPEDSSIYLCSVVMNTEAFFGQGTRLTVV.

The chain recombines TRBV6-1 with TRBJ1-2; D is ambiguous. The germline gives CDR1 MNHNS, CDR2 SASEGT. V was shortened by 0 bases and J by 2 bases, with 7 bases between the two germline ends. The CDR3 has 14 amino acids. The CDR3 is CASSEAPGNYGYTF. In DNA, the CDR3 is TGTGCCAGCAGTGAAGCCCCGGGAAACTATGGCTACACCTTC.

The chain couples TRBV2 to TRBJ1-1; no reliable D call. The length of the CDR3 is 13 residues. Per the germline V gene, CDR1 is SNHLY and CDR2 is FYNNEI. V was cut by 8 bases and J by 0 bases, with 10 bases left in between. The CDR3 is CASRKEVNTEAFF. Written as DNA, the CDR3 is TGTGCCAGCCGGAAGGAGGTGAACACTGAAGCTTTCTTT.

The V gene is TRBV15, the J gene TRBJ1-5; a possible D gene is TRBD1 (6 bases). This CDR3 has 15 amino acids. V was pared by 7 bases and J by 5 bases, with 18 bases between. Germline lookup yields CDR1 LNHNV and CDR2 YYDKDF (reference sequence). In nucleotides, the CDR3 is TGTGCCACCACTAGGGGGGGGGTCGGCTATCAGCCCCAGCATTTT. It specifies CATTRGGVGYQPQHF.